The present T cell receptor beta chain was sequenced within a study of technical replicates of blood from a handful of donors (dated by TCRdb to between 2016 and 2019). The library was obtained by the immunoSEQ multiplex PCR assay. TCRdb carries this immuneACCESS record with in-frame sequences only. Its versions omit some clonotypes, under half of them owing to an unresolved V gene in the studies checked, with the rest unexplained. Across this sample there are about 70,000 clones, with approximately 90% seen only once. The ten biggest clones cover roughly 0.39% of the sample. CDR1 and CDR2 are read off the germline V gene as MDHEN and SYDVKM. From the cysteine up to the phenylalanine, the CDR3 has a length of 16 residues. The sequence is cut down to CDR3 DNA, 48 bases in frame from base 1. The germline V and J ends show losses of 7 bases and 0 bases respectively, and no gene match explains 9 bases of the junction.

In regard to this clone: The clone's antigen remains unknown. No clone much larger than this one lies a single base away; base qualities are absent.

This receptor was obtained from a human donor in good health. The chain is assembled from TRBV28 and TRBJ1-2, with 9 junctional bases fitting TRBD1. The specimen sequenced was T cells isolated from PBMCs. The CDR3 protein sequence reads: CASTPGQGFSNYGYTF. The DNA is TGTGCCAGCACTCCGGGACAGGGCTTTTCTAACTATGGCTACACCTTC.